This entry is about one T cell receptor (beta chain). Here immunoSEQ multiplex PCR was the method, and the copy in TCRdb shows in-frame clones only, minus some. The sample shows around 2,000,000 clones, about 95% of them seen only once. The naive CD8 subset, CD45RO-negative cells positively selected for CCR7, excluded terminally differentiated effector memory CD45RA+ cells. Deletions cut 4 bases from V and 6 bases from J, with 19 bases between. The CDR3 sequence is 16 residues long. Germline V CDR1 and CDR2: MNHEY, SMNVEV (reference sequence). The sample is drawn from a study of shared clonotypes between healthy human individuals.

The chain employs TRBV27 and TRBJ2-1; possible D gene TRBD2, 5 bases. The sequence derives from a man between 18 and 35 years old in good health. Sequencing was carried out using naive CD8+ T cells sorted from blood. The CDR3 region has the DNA TGTGCCAGCAGTTACCCACTGGCGGGTGGCTTCAATGAGCAGTTCTTC. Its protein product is CASSYPLAGGFNEQFF.